This T cell receptor beta chain was sequenced in a study of blood T cell repertoires in COVID-19. Study background: The origin of the acute and convalescent COVID-19 samples was the United States, Italy and Spain. In each case, the material was cDNA or gDNA derived from T cells, B-cell-depleted T cells, or PBMCs.

Original processing methods: The assay estimated nucleated cells by amplifying reference gene primers. The repertoire was sequenced with immunoSEQ multiplex PCR; TCRdb's copy has only in-frame clones and lacks some. V and J calls and clone size follow that table, whereas D and trimming were derived from the DNA. The repertoire consists of under 110,000 clones, with around 92% occurring once and the leading ten covering 5.7%. Trimming took 1 base from V and 7 from J, leaving 13 bases between them. The CDR3 runs to 14 residues. CDR1 SNHLY and CDR2 FYNNEI come from the germline V gene. The sample taken for sequencing was peripheral blood. The TCR was taken from a middle-aged man with active COVID-19. This chain links TRBV2 with TRBJ1-2; TRBD1 might be the D (5 bases). DNA for the CDR3: TGTGCCAGCAGTGAAGGGGGGAGGCGGTCTGGCTACACCTTC. This sequence encodes CASSEGGRRSGYTF.